This is a list of T cell receptor beta chains from one sample in a study of T-cell reconstitution after alpha-beta-depleted transplantation in children. One entry per CDR3 protein, called by TCRdb with MiXCR from the PCR reads. This table has around 360,000 distinct CDR3 sequences, 10% to 13% appearing once. The sequencing used PBMCs from the stem cell graft donor, collected from the stem cell graft. The source of these receptors is a human donor who donated a stem cell graft to a child with acute lymphoblastic leukemia. Both conserved end residues are part of each CDR3. The order of the fields is V gene, D gene, J gene, clone size, CDR3 protein, CDR3 DNA. The D gene is left open where the match is weak. Size is stated for part of the rows, as once, few or many counts, or as a class when the clone is expanded.

TRBV3-1	.	TRBJ2-2	.	CASSQPMNTGELFF	TGTGCCAGCAGCCAACCAATGAACACCGGGGAGCTGTTTTTT
TRBV20-1	TRBD2	TRBJ2-7	few	CSAGTSGRVGEQYF	TGCAGTGCTGGGACTAGCGGGAGGGTGGGAGAGCAGTACTTC
TRBV2	.	TRBJ2-7	.	CASSGDWRDTYEQYF	TGTGCCAGCAGTGGGGATTGGCGGGACACCTACGAGCAGTACTTC
TRBV10-2	.	TRBJ2-1	.	CASRVAGGRGNEQFF	TGCGCCAGCAGAGTAGCAGGCGGAAGGGGGAATGAGCAGTTCTTC
TRBV20-1	TRBD1	TRBJ2-7	.	CSARDRTGSYEQYF	TGCAGTGCTAGAGACAGGACAGGCTCCTACGAGCAGTACTTC
TRBV19	.	TRBJ2-7	.	CASSIEAQGNSYEQYF	TGTGCCAGTAGTATAGAGGCGCAGGGCAACTCCTACGAGCAGTACTTC
TRBV21-1	.	TRBJ2-2	.	CASIPREAGELFF	TGTGCCAGCATCCCTCGGGAGGCCGGGGAGCTGTTTTTT
TRBV20-1	TRBD2	TRBJ2-7	.	CSARDPRTSGRYEQYF	TGCAGTGCTAGAGACCCAAGGACTAGCGGGAGATACGAGCAGTACTTC
TRBV7-2	.	TRBJ2-5	.	CASSLTRAHQETQYF	TGTGCCAGCAGCTTAACGCGGGCTCACCAAGAGACCCAGTACTTC
TRBV5-5	TRBD2	TRBJ2-5	.	CASSLRTGGPRETQYF	TGTGCCAGCAGCTTGAGAACGGGAGGGCCTCGCGAGACCCAGTACTTC
TRBV7-2	.	TRBJ1-5	few	CASSPILQPQHF	TGTGCCAGCAGCCCCATCCTACAGCCCCAGCATTTT
TRBV7-3	TRBD1	TRBJ2-4	many	CASSTGTGTEGIIQYF	TGTGCCAGCAGCACCGGTACCGGGACAGAGGGAATCATTCAGTACTTC
TRBV4-3	TRBD1	TRBJ1-1	few	CASSRQGVNTEAFF	TGCGCCAGCAGCAGACAGGGGGTGAACACTGAAGCTTTCTTT
TRBV12-3/TRBV12-4	TRBD1	TRBJ2-2	many	CASSSTGIVRELFF	TGTGCCAGCAGCTCGACAGGGATCGTCAGGGAGCTGTTTTTT
TRBV28	.	TRBJ2-2	.	CASSLAGAGYNTGELFF	TGTGCCAGCAGTTTGGCGGGGGCGGGGTATAACACCGGGGAGCTGTTTTTT
TRBV5-1	.	TRBJ2-2	few	CASKLVENTGELFF	TGCGCCAGCAAATTGGTGGAGAACACCGGGGAGCTGTTTTTT
TRBV4-3	.	TRBJ2-3	.	CASSQDPRSWSTDTQYF	TGCGCCAGCAGCCAAGATCCCAGGTCATGGTCCACAGATACGCAGTATTTT
TRBV4-3	.	TRBJ2-3	.	CASSQEGAGSPDTQYF	TGCGCCAGCAGCCAAGAGGGAGCAGGGTCGCCAGATACGCAGTATTTT
TRBV15	.	TRBJ2-1	.	CATSSGPVQQFF	TGTGCCACCAGCAGTGGTCCCGTCCAACAGTTCTTC
TRBV11-2	.	TRBJ2-5	few	CASSFLFGVQETQYF	TGTGCCAGCAGCTTTTTATTCGGGGTCCAAGAGACCCAGTACTTC
TRBV12-3/TRBV12-4	TRBD2	TRBJ2-3	many	CASSFGLDRTDTQYF	TGTGCCAGCAGTTTCGGACTAGATCGCACAGATACGCAGTATTTT
TRBV2	TRBD1	TRBJ2-4	few	CATWGQGLAKNIQYF	TGTGCCACTTGGGGACAGGGATTAGCCAAAAACATTCAGTACTTC
TRBV5-1	TRBD1	TRBJ2-7	.	CASSSDFLPGQSRLQMVDEQYF	TGCGCCAGCAGCTCTGACTTTCTACCGGGACAGTCTCGCCTGCAAATGGTAGACGAGCAGTACTTC
TRBV18	TRBD1	TRBJ2-1	few	CASSPGQGDYNEQFF	TGTGCCAGCTCCCCCGGACAGGGGGACTACAATGAGCAGTTCTTC
TRBV4-3	.	TRBJ2-7	.	CASSPSNLAETYEQYF	TGCGCCAGCAGCCCATCAAATTTAGCGGAGACCTACGAGCAGTACTTC
TRBV15	TRBD1	TRBJ2-7	.	CATSKGSQLGTGSYEQYF	TGTGCCACCAGCAAGGGGTCTCAACTCGGGACAGGGTCCTACGAGCAGTACTTC
TRBV27	.	TRBJ2-1	few	CASSSTSFSNEQFF	TGTGCCAGCAGTTCGACTAGTTTTTCCAATGAGCAGTTCTTC
TRBV20-1	TRBD1	TRBJ2-7	few	CSASDRDRTYEQYF	TGCAGTGCATCTGACCGGGACAGGACCTACGAGCAGTACTTC
TRBV7-3	.	TRBJ2-1	few	CASSSGGQDEQFF	TGTGCCAGCAGCTCCGGGGGTCAGGATGAGCAGTTCTTC
TRBV7-6	TRBD1	TRBJ1-1	.	CASSFHRDRGNTEAFF	TGTGCCAGCAGCTTCCACCGGGACAGGGGTAACACTGAAGCTTTCTTT
TRBV20-1	.	TRBJ2-3	few	CSARVWRDLDTQYF	TGCAGTGCTAGAGTATGGCGGGACCTAGATACGCAGTATTTT
TRBV15	.	TRBJ1-2	.	CATSISGTEIPGYTF	TGTGCCACCAGCATCTCCGGGACTGAAATTCCTGGCTACACCTTC
TRBV27	TRBD1	TRBJ2-7	few	CASSLSGQAIPYYEQYF	TGTGCCAGCAGTTTATCGGGACAGGCAATCCCCTACTACGAGCAGTACTTC
TRBV28	.	TRBJ1-4	.	CASSLRPYGRLSEKLFF	TGTGCCAGCAGTTTAAGGCCCTATGGACGTTTAAGTGAAAAACTGTTTTTT
TRBV5-5	.	TRBJ2-2	.	CASSLGYNTGELFF	TGTGCCAGCAGCTTAGGGTATAATACCGGGGAGCTGTTTTTT
TRBV27	TRBD1	TRBJ2-7	many	CASSETGDLGEQYF	TGTGCCAGCAGCGAGACAGGGGACCTAGGCGAGCAGTACTTC
TRBV7-2	.	TRBJ2-7	few	CASRDQQSSYEQYF	TGTGCCAGCAGGGATCAACAGAGCTCCTACGAGCAGTACTTC